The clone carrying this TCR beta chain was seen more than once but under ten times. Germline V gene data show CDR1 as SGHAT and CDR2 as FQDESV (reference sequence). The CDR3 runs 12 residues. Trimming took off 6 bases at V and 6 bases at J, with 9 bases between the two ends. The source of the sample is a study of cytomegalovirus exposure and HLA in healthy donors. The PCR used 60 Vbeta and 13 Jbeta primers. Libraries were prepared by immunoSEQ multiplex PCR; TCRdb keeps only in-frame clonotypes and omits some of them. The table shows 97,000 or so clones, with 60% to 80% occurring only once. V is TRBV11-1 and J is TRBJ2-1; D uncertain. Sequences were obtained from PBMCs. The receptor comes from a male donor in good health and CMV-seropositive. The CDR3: CASSHQINEQFF. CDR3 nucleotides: TGTGCCAGCAGTCATCAGATCAATGAGCAGTTCTTC.